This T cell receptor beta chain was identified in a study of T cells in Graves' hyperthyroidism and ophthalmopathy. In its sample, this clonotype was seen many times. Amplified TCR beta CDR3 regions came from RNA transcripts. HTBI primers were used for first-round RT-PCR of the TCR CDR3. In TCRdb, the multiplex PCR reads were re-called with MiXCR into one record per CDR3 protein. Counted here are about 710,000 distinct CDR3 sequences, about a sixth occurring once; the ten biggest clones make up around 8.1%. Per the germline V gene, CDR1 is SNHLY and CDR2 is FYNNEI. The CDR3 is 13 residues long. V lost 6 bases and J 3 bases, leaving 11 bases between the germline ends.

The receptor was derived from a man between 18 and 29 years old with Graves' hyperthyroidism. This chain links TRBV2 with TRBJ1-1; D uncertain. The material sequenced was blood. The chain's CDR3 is CASRIRTDTEAFF. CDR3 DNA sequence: TGTGCCAGCAGGATCAGAACCGACACTGAAGCTTTCTTT.